The 27 T cell receptor beta chains in this list originate from one sample, sequenced in a study of identical twins. In TCRdb, the 5' RACE reads were re-called with MiXCR into one record per CDR3 protein. Of around 1.7 million distinct CDR3 sequences listed, 32% were seen once; the top ten hold about 0.25%. The specimen sequenced was cord blood. The receptors come from a newborn girl in good health.

This clonotype was recorded a few times. The genes are TRBV20-1 and TRBJ2-7, with 9 bases matching TRBD2. This CDR3 spans 16 amino acids. CDR1 and CDR2 from the germline V gene are DFQATT and SNEGSKA (reference sequence). The V and J ends lost 0 bases and 4 bases, in that order; junction bases with no gene match: 10. The CDR3 loop reads CSARDLGSGSSYEQYF. DNA of the CDR3: TGCAGTGCTAGAGATCTGGGTAGCGGGAGTTCATACGAGCAGTACTTC.

Comments on this clonotype: Sequence at one end of the junction differs from germline and may be a read error. This chain uses TRBV24-1 with TRBJ1-1; possibly TRBD1 for D (5 bases). From germline, CDR1 is KGHDR and CDR2 SFDVKD. This CDR3 has 12 residues. In DNA form, the CDR3 reads TGTGCCGCCAGTGATTTCCGGGGGAGAGCTTTCTTT. Translation gives CAASDFRGRAFF.

This rearrangement joins TRBV27 to TRBJ2-1; 11 positions agree with TRBD2. This CDR3 is 14 amino acids long. With V trimmed by 7 bases and J by 8 bases, 7 bases remained unmatched. Germline CDR1 reads MNHEY; CDR2 reads SMNVEV (reference sequence). The CDR3 DNA sequence: TGTGCCAGCACCCCTAGCGGGGGGTCCTATGAGCAGTTCTTC. It encodes CASTPSGGSYEQFF.

There are a few counts of this clonotype. The rearrangement uses TRBV12-3 or TRBV12-4 and TRBJ2-7, with TRBD2 matching 9 bases. The CDR3 extends over 14 amino acids. The V and J ends lost 4 bases and 7 bases, in that order; junction bases with no gene match: 8. The CDR3 DNA follows: TGTGCCAGCAGTTCTAGCGGGGACTACAATGAGCAGTACTTC. This translates into CASSSSGDYNEQYF.

This clonotype appeared a few times. The gene calls are TRBV5-1 and TRBJ2-1, with 9 bases lining up with TRBD1. CDR1 is SGHRS, CDR2 YFSETQ, per germline. Trimming took 2 bases from V and 2 from J; bases not matched to a gene: 11. The CDR3 covers 18 residues. CDR3 nucleotides: TGCGCCAGCAGCTTCTCCGGGACAGGGCCCCTTACCTACAATGAGCAGTTCTTC. Amino acids: CASSFSGTGPLTYNEQFF.

CDR3 nucleotide sequence: TGCAGTGCTGGTAGGGACAGGGTGAACACTGAAGCTTTCTTT. Its translation: CSAGRDRVNTEAFF. This rearrangement joins TRBV20-1 to TRBJ1-1; 9 bases fit TRBD1. The CDR3 length is 14 residues. The germline CDR1 and CDR2 sequences are DFQATT and SNEGSKA (reference sequence). Trimming removed 5 bases from V and 0 bases from J; junction bases left unmatched: 4.

This chain uses TRBV20-1 with TRBJ2-7; 12 bases agree with TRBD2. This CDR3 region has 17 residues. Germline assignment: CDR1 DFQATT and CDR2 SNEGSKA (reference sequence). V dropped 3 bases and J dropped 0; count of bases not matched to a gene: 9. The CDR3 nucleotides are TGCAGTGCTAGTCGACTAGCGGGGGCGCCCCTCTCCTACGAGCAGTACTTC. Its protein product is CSASRLAGAPLSYEQYF.

The V gene is TRBV4-1, the J gene TRBJ2-7, with 8 nucleotides matching TRBD1. This CDR3 spans 15 amino acids. The J segment lost 4 bases and the V segment lost 4 bases, leaving 9 bases of the junction unmatched. Germline CDR1 is MGHRA and CDR2 is YSYEKL. The CDR3 protein is CASSRRTGGFYEQYF. For the CDR3, the DNA is TGCGCCAGCAGCCGCCGAACAGGGGGTTTTTACGAGCAGTACTTC.

This chain links TRBV28 with TRBJ2-1; TRBD2 matches 11 bases. The J call is doubtful: the DNA matches TRBJ2-7 better. The CDR3 length is 18 residues. The V gene's germline CDR1 is MDHEN and CDR2 SYDVKM. The CDR3 region has the DNA TGTGCCAGCAGTTTTAGAACTAGCGGGAGAGGTGGCTACAATGAGCAGTACTTC. Translated, it gives CASSFRTSGRGGYNEQYF.

This clonotype was seen more than once but under ten times. The rearrangement links TRBV4-1 to TRBJ2-3; 7 bases map to TRBD2. Germline assignment: CDR1 MGHRA and CDR2 YSYEKL. The CDR3 covers 16 residues. The V and J ends lost 0 bases and 5 bases, in that order; junction bases with no gene match: 8. CDR3 nucleotides: TGCGCCAGCAGCCAAGATGGGCACCCGGGAGGAGATACGCAGTATTTT. This encodes CASSQDGHPGGDTQYF.

Many counts were recorded for this clonotype. This chain uses TRBV4-2 with TRBJ2-7; D not certain. Trimming left V 0 bases short and J 5 bases short, with 11 bases between. There are 14 residues in the CDR3. Germline V lookup: CDR1 LGHNA, CDR2 YNFKEQ. CDR3 sequence reads: CASSQDVKGDEQYF. As DNA, the CDR3 is TGTGCCAGCAGCCAAGATGTAAAAGGCGACGAGCAGTACTTC.

This clonotype was counted a few times. The V and J genes are TRBV20-1 and TRBJ2-3; 7 bases are a match to TRBD1. V gave up 5 bases and J gave up 4 bases; unmatched junction bases: 15. The germline V gene has CDR1 DFQATT and CDR2 SNEGSKA (reference sequence). CDR3 size: 16 residues. The CDR3 DNA sequence: TGCAGTGCTGCTTACCGACAGGGTGGTTACCCAGATACGCAGTATTTT. Translation: CSAAYRQGGYPDTQYF.

CDR3 protein: CASSPRLAGGDYNEQYF. In DNA, the CDR3 is TGTGCCAGCAGCCCCCGTTTAGCGGGGGGGGATTACAATGAGCAGTACTTC. J is TRBJ2-7 and V is TRBV4-2; 11 nucleotides agree with TRBD2. The CDR3 spans 17 residues. The germline V gene encodes CDR1 LGHNA and CDR2 YNFKEQ. Trimming at V came to 4 bases and at J to 7 bases, leaving 15 bases not matched to a gene.

This rearrangement joins TRBV7-9 to TRBJ2-4; unclear D gene. The V gene's germline CDR1 is SEHNR and CDR2 FQNEAQ (reference sequence). The CDR3 is 19 amino acids. V was clipped by 2 bases and J by 1 base, with 21 bases between them. CDR3 region: CASSLSPLRQPGAKNIQYF. CDR3 coding DNA: TGTGCCAGCAGCTTAAGCCCCCTTCGACAACCTGGGGCCAAAAACATTCAGTACTTC.

The rearrangement joins TRBV4-1 to TRBJ2-7; no definite D call. Trimming stripped 3 bases from V and 3 bases from J, with 15 bases between. The CDR3 covers 15 residues. The germline CDR1 and CDR2 sequences are MGHRA and YSYEKL. The CDR3 is CASSHLPSGYYEQYF. CDR3 in DNA: TGCGCCAGCAGCCATCTACCTTCAGGATACTACGAGCAGTACTTC.

The rearrangement links TRBV19 to TRBJ2-1, with 12 bases matching TRBD2. V shed 11 bases and J 2 bases; nucleotides not matched to a gene: 10. Germline values: CDR1 LNHDA, CDR2 SQIVND (reference sequence). The CDR3 is 16 residues long. CDR3 sequence (DNA): TGTGCCGTGGGGGAACTAGCGGGGGGCCCCTACAATGAGCAGTTCTTC. The encoded protein is CAVGELAGGPYNEQFF.

This clonotype was seen more than once but under ten times. The V gene is TRBV30, the J gene TRBJ2-7; possible D gene TRBD2, 5 bases. This CDR3 is 14 amino acids long. V was clipped by 2 bases and J by 1 base, with 12 bases between them. Germline-derived CDR1 and CDR2 are GTSNPN and SVGIG (reference sequence). For the CDR3, the DNA is TGTGCCTGGAGTCGCGGACTGGGATCCTACGAGCAGTACTTC. Translation gives CAWSRGLGSYEQYF.

This clonotype was seen a handful of times. This sequence joins TRBV18 and TRBJ2-3, with a possible D match to TRBD2 (6 bases). The CDR3 totals 17 residues. Trimming cost V 6 bases and J 2 bases, with 21 bases left between them. Germline V gene data show CDR1 as KGHSH and CDR2 as LQKENI. CDR3 in amino acids: CASSLDFGGGTTDTQYF. CDR3 nucleotide sequence: TGTGCCAGCTCGCTTGACTTTGGGGGAGGCACCACAGATACGCAGTATTTT.

There are a few counts of this clonotype. The V call is TRBV12-3 or TRBV12-4, the J call TRBJ2-3; tentative D call: TRBD2 (6 bases). V was pared by 5 bases and J by 0 bases, with 18 bases between. This CDR3 comprises 17 residues. The CDR3 region is CASSPRMWEDSTDTQYF. The CDR3 DNA sequence: TGTGCCAGCAGTCCCAGGATGTGGGAGGATAGCACAGATACGCAGTATTTT.

This clonotype has just a few counts. The V call is TRBV6-6, the J call TRBJ2-4; perhaps TRBD2 as D (5 bases). CDR3 length: 10 amino acids. Germline CDR1 is MNHNY and CDR2 is SVGAGI (reference sequence). Trimming pared 10 bases from V and 10 bases from J, leaving 11 bases between. The CDR3 spells CATRSGIQYF. Here the CDR3 DNA reads TGTGCCACCAGGTCGGGGATTCAGTACTTC.

The V call is TRBV7-2, the J call TRBJ2-1; D gene uncertain. V gave up 1 base and J gave up 2 bases, with 6 bases separating them. CDR3 length: 14 residues. Germline CDR1 reads SGHTA; CDR2 reads FQGNSA. The DNA of the CDR3 is TGTGCCAGCAGCTTAGAGCCCGCCTACAATGAGCAGTTCTTC. Encoded protein: CASSLEPAYNEQFF.

This clonotype has just a few counts. V and J are TRBV4-2 and TRBJ2-3; D might be TRBD1 (5 bases). Trimming pared 0 bases from V and 4 bases from J, leaving 8 bases between. Per the germline V gene, CDR1 is LGHNA and CDR2 is YNFKEQ. The CDR3 runs to 14 residues. CDR3 protein: CASSQDRAPDTQYF. The CDR3 DNA is TGTGCCAGCAGCCAAGACAGGGCTCCAGATACGCAGTATTTT.

The V gene is TRBV12-5, the J gene TRBJ2-7; 10 bases fit TRBD2. CDR1 and CDR2 from the germline V gene are LGHNT and FRNRAP. The V segment lost 7 bases and the J segment 7 bases; nucleotides outside the gene matches: 10. This CDR3 is built from 14 residues. In nucleotides, the CDR3 is TGTGCTAGTGCCACTAGCGGGGATTACAATGAGCAGTACTTC. Residues: CASATSGDYNEQYF. Full variable domain (missing parts from reference TRBV12-5 and TRBJ2-7): DARVTQTPRHKVTEMGQEVTMRCQPILGHNTVFWYRQTMMQGLELLAYFRNRAPLDDSGMPKDRFSAEMPDATLATLKIQPSEPRDSAVYFCASATSGDYNEQYFGPGTRLTVT.

To note about this clonotype: A read error may account for a junction end that differs from germline. This chain connects TRBV6-5 to TRBJ1-5; 9 bases line up with TRBD1. CDR1 MNHEY and CDR2 SVGAGI come from the germline V gene. CDR3 length: 18 residues. The CDR3 region is CASSTRDREGESSQPQHF. CDR3 in DNA: TGTGCCAGCAGTACTCGGGACAGGGAAGGGGAGAGCAGTCAGCCCCAGCATTTT.

CDR3 region: CASFLTTSGSNEQYF. The CDR3 DNA reads TGTGCCAGCTTCCTAACTACTAGCGGGAGCAACGAGCAGTACTTC. This sequence joins TRBV27 and TRBJ2-7; 11 positions match TRBD2. This CDR3 contains 15 residues. The J segment lost 5 bases and the V segment lost 8 bases, leaving 11 bases of the junction unmatched. The germline V gene has CDR1 MNHEY and CDR2 SMNVEV (reference sequence).

This clonotype turned up a few times. The rearrangement links TRBV21-1 to TRBJ2-3; the listed D gene, TRBD2, was not tested against the DNA. TRBV21-1 is recorded as a pseudogene. This CDR3 has 16 residues. In DNA form, the CDR3 reads TGTGCCAGCAGCGTAACCGGGACTAGCTTCACAGATACGCAGTATTTT. It yields the protein CASSVTGTSFTDTQYF.

The chain is built from TRBV6-5 and TRBJ1-1; maybe TRBD1 (5 bases). The CDR3 length is 17 residues. The germline gives CDR1 MNHEY, CDR2 SVGAGI. Trimming took 2 bases from V and 1 from J, leaving 17 bases between them. CDR3 sequence reads: CASSYTGLRKRNTEAFF. CDR3 nucleotides: TGTGCCAGCAGTTACACGGGACTCCGAAAGCGGAACACTGAAGCTTTCTTT.